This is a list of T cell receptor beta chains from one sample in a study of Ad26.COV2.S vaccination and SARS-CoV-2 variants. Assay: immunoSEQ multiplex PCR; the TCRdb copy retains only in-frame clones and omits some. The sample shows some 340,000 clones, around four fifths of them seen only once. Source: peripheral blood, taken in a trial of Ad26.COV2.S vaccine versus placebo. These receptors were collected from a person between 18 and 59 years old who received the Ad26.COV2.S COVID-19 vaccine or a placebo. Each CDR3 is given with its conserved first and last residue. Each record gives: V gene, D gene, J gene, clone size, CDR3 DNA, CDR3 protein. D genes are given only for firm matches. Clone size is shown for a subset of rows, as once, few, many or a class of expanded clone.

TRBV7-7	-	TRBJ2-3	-	TGTGCCAGCAGCTTTCCACAGGGGACTACTGACAACACAGATACGCAGTATTTT	CASSFPQGTTDNTDTQYF
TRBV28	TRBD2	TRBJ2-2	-	TGTGCCAGCAGTTTACGGGGACTAGCGAGGACCGGGGAGCTGTTTTTT	CASSLRGLARTGELFF
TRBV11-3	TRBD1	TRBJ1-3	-	TGTGCCAGCAGCCCCCGACAGGGCCTCCTGGCTGGAAACACCATATATTTT	CASSPRQGLLAGNTIYF
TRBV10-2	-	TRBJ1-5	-	TGCGCCAGCCTAGTTAGGGTTTATAGCAATCAGCCCCAGCATTTT	CASLVRVYSNQPQHF
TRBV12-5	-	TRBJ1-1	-	TGTGCTAGTGGTTTGGTACGGACACGGGGCATGAACACTGAAGCTTTCTTT	CASGLVRTRGMNTEAFF
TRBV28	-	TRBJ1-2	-	TGTGCCAGCAGTTCAGGGACGGACCTCGGGGGCTACACCTTC	CASSSGTDLGGYTF
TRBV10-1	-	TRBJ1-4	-	TGCGCCAGCAGTGAGAACCCTAATGAAAAACTGTTTTTT	CASSENPNEKLFF
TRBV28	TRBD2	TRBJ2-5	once	TGTGCCAGCAGCGGAGGTGGGGGGGGCCAAGAGACCCAGTACTTC	CASSGGGGGQETQYF
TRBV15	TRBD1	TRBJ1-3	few	TGTGCCACCAGCAGAGGACAGGGCTACAACCATGAGCTCTCTGGAAACACCATATATTTT	CATSRGQGYNHELSGNTIYF
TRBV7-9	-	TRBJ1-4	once	TGTGCCAGCGCGCCCGCCGGGGCACATGAAAAACTGTTTTTT	CASAPAGAHEKLFF
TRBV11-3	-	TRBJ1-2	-	TGTGCCAGCAGCTTTGGCCGGAGAAACTATGGCTACACCTTC	CASSFGRRNYGYTF
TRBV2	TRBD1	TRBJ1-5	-	TGTGCCAGCAGCCCGGACAGGTCCTACAATCAGCCCCAGCATTTT	CASSPDRSYNQPQHF
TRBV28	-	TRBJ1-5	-	TGTGCCAGCAGTGCGCCGGGGGGGGCGCCGGGTCAGCCCCAGCATTTT	CASSAPGGAPGQPQHF
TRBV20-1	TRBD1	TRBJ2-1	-	TGCAGTGCTAGGGACAGGGTAGGGCAGTTCTTC	CSARDRVGQFF
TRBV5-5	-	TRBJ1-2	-	TGTGCCAGCAGCTACAACGACGGAAACTATGGCTACACCTTC	CASSYNDGNYGYTF
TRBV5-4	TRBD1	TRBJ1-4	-	TGTGCCAGCAGCTTGGCCGGGGACAGTAATGAAAAACTGTTTTTT	CASSLAGDSNEKLFF
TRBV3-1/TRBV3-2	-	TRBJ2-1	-	TGTGCCAGCAGCCAAGGCCCAGCGGACTATTACAATGAGCAGTTCTTC	CASSQGPADYYNEQFF
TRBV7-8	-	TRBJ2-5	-	TGTGCCAGCAGCTTAAGCGGTTGGGAGACCCAGTACTTC	CASSLSGWETQYF
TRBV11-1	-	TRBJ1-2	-	TGTGCCAGCAGCTTAGCGGGGGCGGACAGCGTTCGGGGCTACACCTTC	CASSLAGADSVRGYTF
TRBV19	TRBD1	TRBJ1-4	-	TGTGCCAGTAGTAACGGACAGGGTAATGAAAAACTGTTTTTT	CASSNGQGNEKLFF
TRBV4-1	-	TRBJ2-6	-	TGCGCCAGCAGCCAAGCCGGGGTCGGGGCCAACGTCCTGACTTTC	CASSQAGVGANVLTF
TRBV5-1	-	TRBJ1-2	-	TGCGCCAGCAGCCCTTCCGGGGAGACTTACTATGGCTACACCTTC	CASSPSGETYYGYTF
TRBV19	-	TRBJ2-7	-	TGTGCCAGTAGTAGCGGACTTTCCTACGAGCAGTACTTC	CASSSGLSYEQYF
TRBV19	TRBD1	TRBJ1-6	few	TGTGCCAGTATGCCGACAGGGGCTCATTCACCCCTCCACTTT	CASMPTGAHSPLHF
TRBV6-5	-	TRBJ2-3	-	TGTGCCAGCAAAAGGCAGGCTTACACAGATACGCAGTATTTT	CASKRQAYTDTQYF
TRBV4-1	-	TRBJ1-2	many	TGCGCCAGCAGCCAAGGCAACAGGAATTTATATGGCTACACCTTC	CASSQGNRNLYGYTF
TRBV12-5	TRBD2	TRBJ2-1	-	TGTGCTAGTGGTTTGGTACCGGACAACTCACCGGGACTAGGTGAGCAGTTCTTC	CASGLVPDNSPGLGEQFF
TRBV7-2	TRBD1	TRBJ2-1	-	TGTGCCAGCAGCTTGGACAGGGGGTCTTACAATGAGCAGTTCTTC	CASSLDRGSYNEQFF
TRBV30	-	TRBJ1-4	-	TGTGCCTGGAGTGTTACAGGGGAAAAACTGTTTTTT	CAWSVTGEKLFF
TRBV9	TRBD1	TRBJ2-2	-	TGTGCCAGCAGCGGACAGGGGGCGAGGATCGGGGAGCTGTTTTTT	CASSGQGARIGELFF
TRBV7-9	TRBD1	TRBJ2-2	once	TGTGCCAGCAGCTCCACGGGACAGCCCGTCGGGGAGCTGTTTTTT	CASSSTGQPVGELFF
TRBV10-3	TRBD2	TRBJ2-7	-	TGTGCCATCAGTGATGGGACTAGCTCGTACGAGCAGTACTTC	CAISDGTSSYEQYF
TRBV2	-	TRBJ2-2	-	TGTGCCAGCCGCCCTCGAGGGGGAACCGGGGAGCTGTTTTTT	CASRPRGGTGELFF
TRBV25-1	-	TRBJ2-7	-	TGTGCCAGCAGTGATATTCCCTACGAGCAGTACTTC	CASSDIPYEQYF
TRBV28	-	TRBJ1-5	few	TGTGCCAGCAGCCTGTATAGCAATCAGCCCCAGCATTTT	CASSLYSNQPQHF
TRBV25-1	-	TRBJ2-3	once	TGTGCCAGCAGTGAAGTAGGGGGGAATACGCAGTATTTT	CASSEVGGNTQYF
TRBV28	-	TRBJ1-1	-	TGTGCCAGCAGTTTGGAGGGAGGTGAAGCTTTCTTT	CASSLEGGEAFF
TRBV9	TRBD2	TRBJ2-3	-	TGTGCCAGCAGCGTAGAGGAGCGGGGGACTAGCACAGATACGCAGTATTTT	CASSVEERGTSTDTQYF
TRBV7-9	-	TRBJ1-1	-	TGTGCCAGCAGCGCCTGGGTGGGGGTCCACACTGAAGCTTTCTTT	CASSAWVGVHTEAFF
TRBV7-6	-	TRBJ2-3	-	TGTGCCAGCAGCGCCACGGGGGCTTTAACAGATACGCAGTATTTT	CASSATGALTDTQYF
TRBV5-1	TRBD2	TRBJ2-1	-	TGCGCCAGCAGCTTGGCGCTAGCGGGGGGAGGTGAGCAGTTCTTC	CASSLALAGGGEQFF
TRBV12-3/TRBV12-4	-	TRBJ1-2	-	TGTGCCAGCAGTTTCCCTTCTAACTATGGCTACACCTTC	CASSFPSNYGYTF
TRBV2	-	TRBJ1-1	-	TGTGCCATACCCTTGGGGTCCCGAGCGAACACTGAAGCTTTCTTT	CAIPLGSRANTEAFF
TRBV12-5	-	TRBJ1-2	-	TGTGCTAGTGGTTTAAGCGGTTTTCGTGATGGCTACACCTTC	CASGLSGFRDGYTF
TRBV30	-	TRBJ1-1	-	TGTGCCTGGAGTGCCCAGAGGCGCTATGAAGCTTTCTTT	CAWSAQRRYEAFF
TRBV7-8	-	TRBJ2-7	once	TGTGCCAGCAGCTTAAGCAGGACCCCCTACGAGCAGTACTTC	CASSLSRTPYEQYF
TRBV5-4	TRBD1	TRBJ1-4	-	TGTGCCACCGGAGACAGGGGGGAAGCTAATGAAAAACTGTTTTTT	CATGDRGEANEKLFF
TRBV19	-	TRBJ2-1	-	TGTGCCAGTACCGGTGGGATGAATGAGCAGTTCTTC	CASTGGMNEQFF
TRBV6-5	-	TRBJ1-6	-	TGTGCCAGCAGTTTGGGCAGAGTTAATAATTCACCCCTCCACTTT	CASSLGRVNNSPLHF
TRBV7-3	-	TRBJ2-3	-	TGTGCCAGCAGCTTATCGGGCGGGAATACAGATACGCAGTATTTT	CASSLSGGNTDTQYF
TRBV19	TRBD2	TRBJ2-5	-	TGTGCCAGTAGTATCCGACCGGGGGGGCCGGGGGAGACCCAGTACTTC	CASSIRPGGPGETQYF
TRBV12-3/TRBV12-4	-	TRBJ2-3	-	TGTGCCAGTGCGCCCCGGAGCACAGATACGCAGTATTTT	CASAPRSTDTQYF
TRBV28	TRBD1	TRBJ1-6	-	TGTGCCAGCAGTTTAAGGCAGGGGGCGGGTAATTCACCCCTCCACTTT	CASSLRQGAGNSPLHF
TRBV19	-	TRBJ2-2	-	TGTGCCAGTAGCCTCAGGGGGGCCGGGGAGCTGTTTTTT	CASSLRGAGELFF
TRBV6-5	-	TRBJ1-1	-	TGTGCCAGCAGTTACTCCCCAGCAATGAACACTGAAGCTTTCTTT	CASSYSPAMNTEAFF